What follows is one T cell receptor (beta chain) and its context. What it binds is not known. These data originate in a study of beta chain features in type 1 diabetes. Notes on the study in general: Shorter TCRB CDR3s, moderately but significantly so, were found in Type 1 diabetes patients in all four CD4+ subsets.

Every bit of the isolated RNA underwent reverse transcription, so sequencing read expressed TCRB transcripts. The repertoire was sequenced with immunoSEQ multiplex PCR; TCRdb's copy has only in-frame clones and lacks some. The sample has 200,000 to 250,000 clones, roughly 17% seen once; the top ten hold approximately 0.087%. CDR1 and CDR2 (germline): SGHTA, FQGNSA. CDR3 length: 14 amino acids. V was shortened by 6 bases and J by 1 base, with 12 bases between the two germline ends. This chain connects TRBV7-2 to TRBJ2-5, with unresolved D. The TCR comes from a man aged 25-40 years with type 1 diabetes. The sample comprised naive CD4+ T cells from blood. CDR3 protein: CASSRVESQETQYF. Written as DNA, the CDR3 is TGTGCCAGCAGTCGGGTGGAGTCCCAAGAGACCCAGTACTTC. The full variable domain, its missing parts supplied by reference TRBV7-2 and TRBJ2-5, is GAGVSQSPSNKVTEKGKDVELRCDPISGHTALYWYRQSLGQGLEFLIYFQGNSAPDKSGLPSDRFSAERTGGSVSTLTIQRTQQEDSAVYLCASSRVESQETQYFGPGTRLLVL.